These 16 T cell receptor beta chains originate from one sample sequenced in a study of beta chain features in type 1 diabetes. What was sequenced were expressed TCRB transcripts, since all of the isolated RNA had been reverse transcribed. The table came from immunoSEQ multiplex PCR; TCRdb's copy has only in-frame clones and leaves some out. The repertoire consists of about 140,000 clones, with approximately 9.8% occurring once and the leading ten covering 0.55% to 0.65%. The sequenced material came from central memory CD4+ T cells from blood. Every receptor here comes from a woman aged 40 to 50 in good health.

The V and J genes are TRBV7-6 and TRBJ2-7; 11 positions match TRBD2. This CDR3 spans 19 amino acids. The ends lost 2 bases at V and 0 bases at J; junction bases unmatched: 12. Germline V gives CDR1 SGHVS, CDR2 FNYEAQ. Written as DNA, the CDR3 is TGTGCCAGCAGCTTACTAGCGGGGGGTGCCCCACAGAGCTCCTACGAGCAGTACTTC. It codes for CASSLLAGGAPQSSYEQYF.

This chain connects TRBV4-3 to TRBJ1-5, with no clear D. The germline V gene has CDR1 LGHNA and CDR2 YSLEER. This CDR3 comprises 14 residues. The V and J ends lost 0 bases and 1 base respectively, with 4 bases between them. CDR3 region: CASSQEASNQPQHF. The CDR3 coding sequence is TGCGCCAGCAGCCAAGAGGCAAGCAATCAGCCCCAGCATTTT.

The chain couples TRBV4-1 to TRBJ1-2, with 7 bases that match TRBD1. The length of the CDR3 is 15 residues. In germline, CDR1 is MGHRA, CDR2 YSYEKL. Losses at the gene ends were 1 base for V and 0 bases for J; bases not matched to a gene: 2. Here the CDR3 DNA reads TGCGCCAGCAGCCAAGGGGGACAGACTAACTATGGCTACACCTTC. Its translation: CASSQGGQTNYGYTF.

This clone was seen repeatedly, ten times or more. The chain employs TRBV12-5 and TRBJ2-1, with a possible D match to TRBD1 (6 bases). Trimming left V 7 bases short and J 7 bases short, with 14 bases between. The length of the CDR3 is 13 residues. CDR1 LGHNT and CDR2 FRNRAP come from the germline V gene. For the CDR3, the DNA is TGTGCTAGTGCGTTAGCAGGGGTTAATGAGCAGTTCTTC. Translating gives CASALAGVNEQFF.

This clone was observed a few times. The V and J genes are TRBV18 and TRBJ1-4; 7 bases map to TRBD1. J gave up 10 bases and V 6 bases, and 14 bases lay outside the gene matches. The CDR3 has 15 amino acids. The V gene's germline CDR1 is KGHSH and CDR2 LQKENI. Written as DNA, the CDR3 is TGTGCCAGCTCTGAAAAGGGGGCGTCAACGGGAAAACTGTTTTTT. Protein product: CASSEKGASTGKLFF. The full variable domain, rest sourced from reference TRBV18 and TRBJ1-4, is NAGVMQNPRHLVRRRGQEARLRCSPMKGHSHVYWYRQLPEEGLKFMVYLQKENIIDESGMPKERFSAEFPKEGPSILRIQQVVRGDSAAYFCASSEKGASTGKLFFGSGTQLSVL.

This clone has only a few counts. The chain carries TRBV5-4 and TRBJ1-6; 7 nucleotides agree with TRBD1. The CDR3 consists of 14 residues. Germline V gene sequence: CDR1 SGHNT, CDR2 YYREEE (reference sequence). V lost 10 bases and J lost 0; bases outside the gene matches: 4. Here the CDR3 reads CAVQGSSYNSPLHF. For the CDR3, the DNA is TGTGCCGTACAGGGGAGCTCCTATAATTCACCCCTCCACTTT. Full variable domain (remainder filled in from reference TRBV5-4 and TRBJ1-6): ETGVTQSPTHLIKTRGQQVTLRCSSQSGHNTVSWYQQALGQGPQFIFQYYREEENGRGNFPPRFSGLQFPNYSSELNVNALELDDSALYLCAVQGSSYNSPLHFGNGTRLTVT.

Only a few counts were recorded for this clone. The genes are TRBV6-4 and TRBJ2-7, with D possibly being TRBD1 (5 bases). CDR1 and CDR2 from the germline V gene are MRHNA and SNTAGT. Trimming stripped 8 bases from V and 6 bases from J, with 17 bases between. This CDR3 region has 13 residues. CDR3 nucleotide sequence: TGTGCCAGCGGGGATCGGACACCGGGCGAGCAGTACTTC. It specifies CASGDRTPGEQYF.

This clone occurred a few times. The chain is built from TRBV5-6 and TRBJ2-4, with 9 bases fitting TRBD1. With V trimmed by 2 bases and J by 1 base, 4 bases remained unmatched. CDR1 and CDR2 (germline): SGHDT, YYEEEE. CDR3 length: 16 amino acids. CDR3 sequence: CASSFDRGGAKNIQYF. CDR3 nucleotides: TGTGCCAGCAGCTTCGACAGGGGGGGGGCCAAAAACATTCAGTACTTC. Complete variable domain (other parts from reference TRBV5-6 and TRBJ2-4): DAGVTQSPTHLIKTRGQQVTLRCSPKSGHDTVSWYQQALGQGPQFIFQYYEEEERQRGNFPDRFSGHQFPNYSSELNVNALLLGDSALYLCASSFDRGGAKNIQYFGAGTRLSVL.

The chain employs TRBV5-6 and TRBJ2-6; D unresolved. Germline values: CDR1 SGHDT, CDR2 YYEEEE. V was cut by 3 bases and J by 4 bases, with 11 bases left in between. CDR3 length: 15 residues. The CDR3 DNA reads as TGTGCCAGCAGCTCGTTCCCCCAGGGGGCCAACGTCCTGACTTTC. Its translation is CASSSFPQGANVLTF.

This clone was counted only a few times. This chain joins TRBV6-5 and TRBJ2-1; 7 bases map to TRBD1. There are 15 residues in the CDR3. With 6 bases clipped from V and 5 bases from J, the junction kept 10 bases outside the gene matches. CDR1 and CDR2 from the germline V gene are MNHEY and SVGAGI. The CDR3 nucleotides read TGTGCCAGCAGAACAGGGGTCGAAGGGGACAATGAGCAGTTCTTC. The encoded protein is CASRTGVEGDNEQFF.

This clone was recorded many times. The chain uses TRBV29-1 and TRBJ2-5; 8 bases align to TRBD1. Germline V gives CDR1 SQVTM, CDR2 ANQGSEA. The CDR3 is 12 amino acids. V lost 6 bases to trimming and J lost 5 bases; unmatched junction nucleotides: 5. The CDR3 loop is CSVTGDRETQYF. CDR3 DNA: TGCAGCGTGACAGGGGATCGGGAGACCCAGTACTTC.

This chain links TRBV7-6 with TRBJ2-5; no definite D call. V shed 0 bases and J shed 5 bases, with 10 bases lying between them. Germline CDR1 reads SGHVS; CDR2 reads FNYEAQ. There are 14 residues in the CDR3. CDR3 sequence reads: CASSLAPVYETQYF. The CDR3 nucleotides are TGTGCCAGCAGCTTAGCCCCCGTTTATGAGACCCAGTACTTC. The full variable domain, its missing parts supplied by reference TRBV7-6 and TRBJ2-5, is GAGVSQSPRYKVTKRGQDVALRCDPISGHVSLYWYRQALGQGPEFLTYFNYEAQQDKSGLPNDRFSAERPEGSISTLTIQRTEQRDSAMYRCASSLAPVYETQYFGPGTRLLVL.

This CDR3 is CASSGTDRVYEQYF. The CDR3 DNA follows: TGTGCCAGCAGCGGGACCGACAGGGTCTACGAGCAGTACTTC. V is TRBV11-2 and J is TRBJ2-7; 7 bases map to TRBD1. Germline CDR1 reads SGHAT; CDR2 reads FQNNGV. Trimming removed 5 bases from V and 3 bases from J; junction bases left unmatched: 7. The CDR3 runs 14 residues.

The J gene is TRBJ1-4, the V gene TRBV18; unclear D gene. This CDR3 has 17 amino acids. Per the germline V gene, CDR1 is KGHSH and CDR2 is LQKENI. The germline V and J ends were trimmed by 3 bases and 4 bases, with 18 bases remaining between them. The CDR3 DNA reads TGTGCCAGCTCACCCCTGCCTGGAGGGCATGGTAATGAAAAACTGTTTTTT. It is translated as CASSPLPGGHGNEKLFF.

V usage is TRBV28 and J usage is TRBJ2-7; D gene uncertain. V gave up 3 bases and J gave up 3 bases, with 15 bases separating them. The germline gives CDR1 MDHEN, CDR2 SYDVKM. The CDR3 loop spans 15 amino acids. CDR3 nucleotide sequence: TGTGCCAGCAGTTTGGCCACCCCAGCTAGCTACGAGCAGTACTTC. Translating it yields CASSLATPASYEQYF.

The J gene is TRBJ2-7, the V gene TRBV7-2, with 12 bases that match TRBD2. The CDR3 loop spans 14 amino acids. V was pared by 4 bases and J by 7 bases, with 5 bases of the junction left unmatched. The germline V gene has CDR1 SGHTA and CDR2 FQGNSA. The CDR3 bases are TGTGCCAGCAGCTCCGGACTAGCGGGGAATGAGCAGTACTTC. Its translation: CASSSGLAGNEQYF.